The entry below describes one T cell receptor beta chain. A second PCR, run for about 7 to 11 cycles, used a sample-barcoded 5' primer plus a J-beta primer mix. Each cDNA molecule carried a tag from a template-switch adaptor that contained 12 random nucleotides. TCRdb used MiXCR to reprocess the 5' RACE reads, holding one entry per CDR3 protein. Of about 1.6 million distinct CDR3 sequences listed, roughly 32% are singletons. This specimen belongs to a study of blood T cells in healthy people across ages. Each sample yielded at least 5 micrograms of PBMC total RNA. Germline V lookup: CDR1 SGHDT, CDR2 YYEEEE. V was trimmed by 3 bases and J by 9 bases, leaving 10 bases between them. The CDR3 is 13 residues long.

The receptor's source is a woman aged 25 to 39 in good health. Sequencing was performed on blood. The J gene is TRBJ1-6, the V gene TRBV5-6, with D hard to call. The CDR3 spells CASSYGHGSPLHF. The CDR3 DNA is TGTGCCAGCAGCTATGGGCATGGTTCACCCCTCCACTTT.